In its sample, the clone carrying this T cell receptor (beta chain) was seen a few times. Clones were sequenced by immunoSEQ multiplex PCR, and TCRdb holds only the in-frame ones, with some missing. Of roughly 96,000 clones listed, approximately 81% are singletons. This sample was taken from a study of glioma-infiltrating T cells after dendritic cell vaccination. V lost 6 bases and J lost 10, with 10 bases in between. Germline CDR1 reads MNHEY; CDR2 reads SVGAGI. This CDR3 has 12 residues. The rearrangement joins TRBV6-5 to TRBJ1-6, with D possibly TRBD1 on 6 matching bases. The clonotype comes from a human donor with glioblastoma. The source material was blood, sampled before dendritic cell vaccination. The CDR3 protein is CASRTGTSPLHF. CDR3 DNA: TGTGCCAGCAGAACAGGGACCTCACCCCTCCACTTT.